This paragraph reports one TCR beta chain. This table comes from immunoSEQ multiplex PCR, and its TCRdb copy is limited to in-frame clones, with some not included. The profile shows 120,000 or so clones, around three quarters of them singletons. This entry belongs to a study of blood T cell repertoires in COVID-19. This TCR came from a woman in her 70s with acute or convalescent COVID-19. Sequences were obtained from peripheral blood.

The CDR3 region is CASSLTGRDSPLHF. CDR3 nucleotide sequence: TGTGCCAGCAGCTTAACGGGCAGGGATTCACCCCTCCACTTT. The rearrangement joins TRBV7-8 to TRBJ1-6; tentative D call: TRBD1 (5 bases). The CDR3 totals 14 residues. V lost 2 bases to trimming and J lost 8 bases, with 10 bases between them. Germline CDR1 is SGHVS and CDR2 is FQNEAQ.